Shown below are 29 T cell receptor beta chains from a single sample sequenced in a study of T cells in localized non-small cell lung cancer. The table came from immunoSEQ multiplex PCR; TCRdb's copy has only in-frame clones and leaves some out. The sample has about 1,400 clones, roughly 25% seen once; the top ten hold around a tenth. The source was lung tumor tissue, collected before any cancer treatment. These receptors all stem from a man between 40 and 69 years old with stage I squamous cell lung carcinoma.

V gene TRBV15 combines with J gene TRBJ1-4; D may be TRBD1 (5 bases). The V gene's germline CDR1 is LNHNV and CDR2 YYDKDF (reference sequence). V was clipped by 5 bases and J by 0 bases, with 10 bases between them. The CDR3 sequence is 15 residues long. CDR3 in amino acids: CATSARDATNEKLFF. CDR3 coding DNA: TGTGCCACCAGCGCCAGGGACGCAACTAATGAAAAACTGTTTTTT.

This chain uses TRBV6-8 with TRBJ2-1; D assignment may be TRBD1 or TRBD2 (5 bases each). The CDR3 extends over 15 amino acids. Germline V gives CDR1 MNHGY, CDR2 SAAAGT. V gave up 7 bases and J gave up 4 bases, with 17 bases separating them. CDR3 DNA: TGTGCCAGCACCCAGGACTCGAAGGGGTACAATGAGCAGTTCTTC. Its translation is CASTQDSKGYNEQFF.

This clone was observed a handful of times. The CDR3 spells CASSYWLEQYF. The CDR3 DNA reads as TGTGCCAGCAGCTACTGGCTCGAGCAGTACTTC. V gene TRBV14 combines with J gene TRBJ2-7; no definite D call. Germline values: CDR1 SGHDN, CDR2 FVKESK. V was pared by 5 bases and J by 6 bases, with 8 bases between. The CDR3 contains 11 residues.

In its sample, this clone ranks as medium-sized. The gene calls are TRBV7-2 and TRBJ2-5; D remains ambiguous. Germline V CDR1 and CDR2: SGHTA, FQGNSA. The V and J ends lost 3 bases and 4 bases respectively, with 9 bases between them. The CDR3 sequence is 13 residues long. This chain's CDR3 is CASSFLSRETQYF. In DNA, the CDR3 is TGTGCCAGCAGCTTCTTATCCAGAGAGACCCAGTACTTC. Full variable domain (outside the CDR3, taken from reference TRBV7-2 and TRBJ2-5): GAGVSQSPSNKVTEKGKDVELRCDPISGHTALYWYRQSLGQGLEFLIYFQGNSAPDKSGLPSDRFSAERTGGSVSTLTIQRTQQEDSAVYLCASSFLSRETQYFGPGTRLLVL.

V is TRBV11-3 and J is TRBJ2-1, with TRBD2 matching 10 bases. CDR3 length: 16 residues. From germline, CDR1 is SGHNT and CDR2 YENEEA. V gave up 3 bases and J gave up 8 bases; unmatched junction bases: 10. The CDR3 region has the DNA TGTGCCAGCAGCTTGGCGAGGTCTAGCGGGAGCCATGAGCAGTTCTTC. Translating it yields CASSLARSSGSHEQFF.

The chain employs TRBV11-3 and TRBJ2-5; 10 bases fit TRBD1. V lost 3 bases and J lost 5; bases outside the gene matches: 3. CDR3 length: 14 residues. From germline, CDR1 is SGHNT and CDR2 YENEEA. The CDR3 protein is CASSLDRGGETQYF. The CDR3 DNA sequence: TGTGCCAGCAGCTTGGACAGGGGGGGCGAGACCCAGTACTTC.

This clone is termed large. CDR3 coding DNA: TGTGCCAGCAGCCAACGGGACAGGGGGGTTAATGAGCAGTTCTTC. This encodes CASSQRDRGVNEQFF. The J gene is TRBJ2-1, the V gene TRBV11-3, with TRBD1 identical over 11 bases. The CDR3 loop spans 15 amino acids. In germline, CDR1 is SGHNT, CDR2 YENEEA. Trimming at V came to 5 bases and at J to 7 bases, leaving 7 bases not matched to a gene.

This clone rates as medium-sized. The chain joins TRBV11-3 to TRBJ1-1; D may be TRBD1 (6 bases). CDR1 SGHNT and CDR2 YENEEA come from the germline V gene. The V gene lost 5 bases and the J gene lost 5 bases, with 18 bases spanning the gap. CDR3 size: 15 residues. The CDR3 region is CASSRSGTLRTEAFF. The CDR3, as DNA: TGTGCCAGCAGCCGATCCGGGACATTGAGAACTGAAGCTTTCTTT. The full variable domain, its missing parts supplied by reference TRBV11-3 and TRBJ1-1, is EAGVVQSPRYKIIEKKQPVAFWCNPISGHNTLYWYLQNLGQGPELLIRYENEEAVDDSQLPKDRFSAERLKGVDSTLKIQPAELGDSAVYLCASSRSGTLRTEAFFGQGTRLTVV.

This clone has more than one count but fewer than ten. The V gene is TRBV18, the J gene TRBJ2-7, with TRBD2 as a possible D gene (6 bases). Trimming took 3 bases from V and 7 from J, leaving 13 bases between them. CDR1 KGHSH and CDR2 LQKENI come from the germline V gene. The CDR3 is 13 residues long. The chain's CDR3 is CASSPRDFGEQYF. Written as DNA, the CDR3 is TGTGCCAGCTCACCGCGGGACTTTGGGGAGCAGTACTTC.

Sample share makes this clone large. V and J are TRBV11-3 and TRBJ1-2, with D uncertain. Trimming stripped 0 bases from V and 3 bases from J, with 11 bases between. The CDR3 sequence is 15 residues long. Germline CDR1 is SGHNT and CDR2 is YENEEA. This CDR3 is CASSLDFQTHYGYTF. In DNA form, the CDR3 reads TGTGCCAGCAGCTTAGATTTCCAGACTCACTATGGCTACACCTTC.

V usage is TRBV28 and J usage is TRBJ2-3; the D gene could be TRBD1 or TRBD2 (5 bases each). The CDR3 has 15 residues. Germline CDR1 reads MDHEN; CDR2 reads SYDVKM. Deletions cut 5 bases from V and 4 bases from J, with 16 bases between. Here the CDR3 reads CASSPSWGSPDTQYF. The CDR3 DNA reads as TGTGCCAGCAGTCCATCCTGGGGGAGCCCAGATACGCAGTATTTT. The whole variable domain, remainder taken from reference TRBV28 and TRBJ2-3, is DVKVTQSSRYLVKRTGEKVFLECVQDMDHENMFWYRQDPGLGLRLIYFSYDVKMKEKGDIPEGYSVSREKKERFSLILESASTNQTSMYLCASSPSWGSPDTQYFGPGTRLTVL.

By share, this clone ranks as medium-sized. The V gene is TRBV11-3, the J gene TRBJ2-6, with D hard to call. From germline, CDR1 is SGHNT and CDR2 YENEEA. This CDR3 is 18 amino acids long. Trimming pared 5 bases from V and 1 base from J, leaving 18 bases between. CDR3 bases: TGTGCCAGCAGCCCAAACATCGGTGACTGGTCTGGGGCCAACGTCCTGACTTTC. This gives the protein CASSPNIGDWSGANVLTF. Together with reference TRBV11-3 and TRBJ2-6, the CDR3 gives the full variable domain: EAGVVQSPRYKIIEKKQPVAFWCNPISGHNTLYWYLQNLGQGPELLIRYENEEAVDDSQLPKDRFSAERLKGVDSTLKIQPAELGDSAVYLCASSPNIGDWSGANVLTFGAGSRLTVL.

By its share, this clone is medium-sized (0.01 to 0.1%). This chain uses TRBV1 with TRBJ1-1. TRBV1 is noted as a pseudogene. The CDR3 is made up of 16 amino acids. In nucleotides, the CDR3 is TGCGCCAGCAGCCAAGAAGTTGGGGCCGGGGACACTGAAGCTTTCTTT. Its protein product is CASSQEVGAGDTEAFF.

V and J are TRBV30 and TRBJ2-2; TRBD2 agrees at 15 bases. Germline values: CDR1 GTSNPN, CDR2 SVGIG (reference sequence). CDR3 length: 18 amino acids. The V gene end was trimmed by 2 bases and the J gene end by 4 bases; junction bases not matched to a gene: 8. CDR3 protein: CAWSPLRTSGRGTGELFF. The CDR3 DNA reads TGTGCCTGGAGTCCCCTCCGGACTAGCGGGAGGGGCACCGGGGAGCTGTTTTTT.

This clone was detected a few times. V gene TRBV11-3 combines with J gene TRBJ1-5, with TRBD1 as a possible D gene (5 bases). From germline, CDR1 is SGHNT and CDR2 YENEEA. CDR3 length equals 16 residues. V lost 3 bases to trimming and J lost 3 bases, with 15 bases between them. This CDR3 reads CASSLRLGDDNQPQHF. The CDR3 DNA is TGTGCCAGCAGCTTGAGGCTAGGGGACGACAATCAGCCCCAGCATTTT.

A remark on this clone: The junction and the germline gene differ at one end; a read error may be behind it. V is TRBV6-8 and J is TRBJ2-1, with 16 bases that match TRBD2. The CDR3 has 19 residues. Germline CDR1 and CDR2: MNHGY and SAAAGT. CDR3 sequence reads: CAISPGLAGGPGTYNEQFF. The CDR3 nucleotides are TGTGCCATCAGTCCGGGACTAGCGGGGGGGCCGGGGACCTACAATGAGCAGTTCTTC.

This clone occurred a few times. The CDR3 loop is CASSSSGPPYGYTF. In DNA form, the CDR3 reads TGTGCCAGCAGTTCCTCAGGGCCCCCCTATGGCTACACCTTC. V usage is TRBV28 and J usage is TRBJ1-2; TRBD1 might be the D (5 bases). The CDR3 spans 14 residues. Germline V CDR1 and CDR2: MDHEN, SYDVKM. Trimming removed 4 bases from V and 4 bases from J, with 13 bases in between.

The V call is TRBV18, the J call TRBJ1-4, with 12 bases that match TRBD1. The CDR3 totals 19 residues. From germline, CDR1 is KGHSH and CDR2 LQKENI. The J segment lost 2 bases and the V segment lost 3 bases, leaving 10 bases of the junction unmatched. CDR3 DNA sequence: TGTGCCAGCTCACCTCAGGGGACAGGGGGCCTGGACACTAATGAAAAACTGTTTTTT. Protein: CASSPQGTGGLDTNEKLFF. Complete variable domain (other parts from reference TRBV18 and TRBJ1-4): NAGVMQNPRHLVRRRGQEARLRCSPMKGHSHVYWYRQLPEEGLKFMVYLQKENIIDESGMPKERFSAEFPKEGPSILRIQQVVRGDSAAYFCASSPQGTGGLDTNEKLFFGSGTQLSVL.

The rearrangement links TRBV5-1 to TRBJ2-7; TRBD2 agrees at 11 bases. In germline, CDR1 is SGHRS, CDR2 YFSETQ. V trimming: 2 bases; J trimming: 3 bases; junction bases outside the gene matches: 13. The CDR3 length is 18 residues. CDR3 protein: CASSFSTSGGVLNYEQYF. DNA for the CDR3: TGCGCCAGCAGCTTCTCTACTAGCGGGGGCGTCCTCAACTACGAGCAGTACTTC. Full variable domain (outside the CDR3, taken from reference TRBV5-1 and TRBJ2-7): KAGVTQTPRYLIKTRGQQVTLSCSPISGHRSVSWYQQTPGQGLQFLFEYFSETQRNKGNFPGRFSGRQFSNSRSEMNVSTLELGDSALYLCASSFSTSGGVLNYEQYFGPGTRLTVT.

This clone was seen a handful of times. The rearrangement links TRBV11-3 to TRBJ2-5; 12 positions agree with TRBD1. Germline V lookup: CDR1 SGHNT, CDR2 YENEEA. This CDR3 has 14 amino acids. V lost 7 bases, J lost 7 bases, and 7 bases stayed unmatched. Here the CDR3 DNA reads TGTGCCAGCAATTGGGACAGGGGGCCATGGACCCAGTACTTC. Translated: CASNWDRGPWTQYF.

This chain uses TRBV28 with TRBJ2-2; D is unclear. From germline, CDR1 is MDHEN and CDR2 SYDVKM. The CDR3 totals 13 residues. V was pared by 6 bases and J by 1 base, with 6 bases between. In DNA form, the CDR3 reads TGTGCCAGCAGGTCAGGGAACACCGGGGAGCTGTTTTTT. This encodes CASRSGNTGELFF.

This clone has just a few counts. The rearrangement joins TRBV6-8 to TRBJ1-5; D uncertain. The length of the CDR3 is 14 residues. V was pared by 4 bases and J by 6 bases, with 13 bases between. Germline CDR1 is MNHGY and CDR2 is SAAAGT. The CDR3 loop reads CASSFVPTGQPQHF. The CDR3, as DNA: TGTGCCAGCAGTTTCGTCCCCACGGGTCAGCCCCAGCATTTT.

A few counts support this clone. The CDR3 is CASSHLNNDEQFF. The CDR3, as DNA: TGTGCCAGCAGCCACCTGAACAATGATGAGCAGTTCTTC. V usage is TRBV14 and J usage is TRBJ2-1, with no clear D. Germline assignment: CDR1 SGHDN and CDR2 FVKESK. Trimming removed 3 bases from V and 8 bases from J, with 11 bases in between. CDR3 length: 13 amino acids.

The rearrangement joins TRBV7-5 to TRBJ2-2; the D call TRBD1 from the table was never checked on the DNA. TRBV7-5 is designated a pseudogene. The CDR3 extends over 14 amino acids. The CDR3 nucleotides are TGTGCCAGCAGCTTGCAGGGGAACACCGGGGAGCTGTTTTTT. It translates to CASSLQGNTGELFF.

The rearrangement joins TRBV18 to TRBJ2-3; weak D call: TRBD2 (6 bases). CDR1 is KGHSH and CDR2 is LQKENI in the germline V gene. The V gene lost 3 bases and the J gene lost 3 bases, with 19 bases spanning the gap. This CDR3 contains 17 residues. The CDR3 protein is CASSPAGLGGLTDTQYF. CDR3 bases: TGTGCCAGCTCACCGGCGGGACTGGGGGGTTTAACAGATACGCAGTATTTT.

The CDR3 sequence: CASLGQAGLAGLYNEQFF. The CDR3 nucleotides read TGTGCCAGCTTAGGACAGGCGGGACTAGCGGGACTTTACAATGAGCAGTTCTTC. This rearrangement joins TRBV6-8 to TRBJ2-1; TRBD2 aligns across 13 bases. With V trimmed by 8 bases and J by 4 bases, 14 bases remained unmatched. Germline V gives CDR1 MNHGY, CDR2 SAAAGT. This CDR3 has 18 amino acids.

The genes are TRBV29-1 and TRBJ2-7; TRBD1 aligns across 8 bases. CDR1 is SQVTM and CDR2 is ANQGSEA in the germline V gene. The CDR3 sequence is 13 residues long. J was trimmed by 0 bases and V by 5 bases; bases with no gene match: 3. CDR3 DNA sequence: TGCAGCGTTAAACAGGGGGACTCCTACGAGCAGTACTTC. Its translation is CSVKQGDSYEQYF.

This clone was seen more than once but under ten times. The chain links TRBV5-1 to TRBJ1-1; D remains ambiguous. Germline V CDR1 and CDR2: SGHRS, YFSETQ. The V end lost 4 bases, the J end lost 0 bases, and 10 bases lay between the germline ends. The CDR3 has 14 amino acids. The CDR3 is CASSLRLLNTEAFF. The CDR3 DNA reads TGCGCCAGCAGCCTTCGGTTGTTGAACACTGAAGCTTTCTTT.

J is TRBJ2-1 and V is TRBV12-5, with 8 bases aligning to TRBD2. Germline CDR1 is LGHNT and CDR2 is FRNRAP. The CDR3 contains 14 residues. CDR3 sequence (DNA): TGTGCCAGCCAAACTAGCGGAACCTACAATGAGCAGTTCTTC. It codes for CASQTSGTYNEQFF.